The 16 T cell receptor beta chains listed next were all sequenced from one sample in a study of T cells after yellow fever vaccination. A single record per CDR3 protein comes from TCRdb applying MiXCR to the 5' RACE reads. Of 40,000 to 55,000 distinct CDR3 sequences detected, 5% to 8.5% appear once; the ten largest clones hold roughly 26%. The sequenced sample was CD8+ T cells not binding an NS4B(214-222) dextramer, sorted from PBMCs, obtained roughly 45 days after the first yellow fever vaccination. The source of these receptors is a man aged 18-30 years who received the YFV17D yellow fever vaccine.

This clonotype has a count of ten or more. The genes are TRBV12-3 or TRBV12-4 and TRBJ2-7, with D uncertain. The CDR3 spans 12 residues. Trimming cost V 3 bases and J 3 bases, with 6 bases left between them. CDR3 loop: CASSLIVYEQYF. In DNA form, the CDR3 reads TGTGCCAGCAGTTTGATAGTCTACGAGCAGTACTTC.

This clonotype was picked up many times. This chain connects TRBV6-1 to TRBJ2-7, with D perhaps TRBD1 (7 bases). The CDR3 is 15 amino acids. V was trimmed by 4 bases and J by 2 bases, leaving 15 bases between them. The germline CDR1 and CDR2 sequences are MNHNS and SASEGT. As DNA, the CDR3 is TGTGCCAGCAGTGGAACCAGGGGGGCAACCTACGAGCAGTACTTC. Its protein product is CASSGTRGATYEQYF.

This clonotype was counted ten times or more. The V gene is TRBV19, the J gene TRBJ2-1, with TRBD2 identical over 7 bases. J was trimmed by 0 bases and V by 5 bases; bases with no gene match: 4. The germline V gene encodes CDR1 LNHDA and CDR2 SQIVND (reference sequence). The CDR3 runs to 15 residues. The CDR3 DNA reads TGTGCCAGTAGTGTAACTAGCGTCTCCTACAATGAGCAGTTCTTC. Its translation is CASSVTSVSYNEQFF.

The sample holds many counts of this clonotype. The chain recombines TRBV7-2 with TRBJ1-2; TRBD1 agrees at 8 bases. The CDR3 is 14 residues long. J was trimmed by 6 bases and V by 3 bases; bases with no gene match: 6. Looked up from germline, CDR1 is SGHTA and CDR2 is FQGNSA. As DNA, the CDR3 is TGTGCCAGCAGCTTGCCAGGGGGCGGCGATGGCTACACCTTC. Protein sequence: CASSLPGGGDGYTF.

In regard to this clonotype: Possible read error: a much larger clone is one base away. The chain has TRBV6-2 or TRBV6-3 and TRBJ2-1; D tentatively reads TRBD1 or TRBD2 (6 bases each). CDR3 length: 16 amino acids. Germline V gene sequence: CDR1 MNHEY, CDR2 SVGEGT. The CDR3 spells CASIYLPGDSRNEQFF. The CDR3, as DNA: TGTGCCAGCATTTACCTCCCAGGGGACTCCCGGAATGAGCAGTTCTTC.

With respect to this clonotype: It may be a read error: a sequence one base away is much more abundant. V usage is TRBV10-3 and J usage is TRBJ2-7; D is tentatively TRBD1 or TRBD2 (5 bases each). Trimming pared 10 bases from V and 6 bases from J, leaving 22 bases between. Germline CDR1 reads ENHRY; CDR2 reads SYGVKD. The CDR3 extends over 14 amino acids. The DNA for the CDR3 is TGTGCCACCCTAACCGGGATTAGCACAGGCGAGCAGTACTTC. Its protein product is CATLTGISTGEQYF.

Only a few counts were recorded for this clonotype. V is TRBV4-3 and J is TRBJ2-3, with TRBD2 identical over 7 bases. CDR3 size: 18 residues. V was pared by 1 base and J by 3 bases, with 13 bases of the junction left unmatched. Per the germline V gene, CDR1 is LGHNA and CDR2 is YSLEER. CDR3 nucleotide sequence: TGCGCCAGCAGCCAAGTAGCCGGCGGGCGGGGGTCAACAGATACGCAGTATTTT. Translating gives CASSQVAGGRGSTDTQYF.

The genes are TRBV6-5 and TRBJ2-7, with D possibly called TRBD1 or TRBD2 (6 bases each). CDR1 is MNHEY, CDR2 SVGAGI, per germline. The ends were cut back, 4 bases at V and 7 bases at J, with 23 bases in the middle. The CDR3 extends over 16 amino acids. For the CDR3, the DNA is TGTGCCAGCAGTTTTGGGAAAGGGGGGTATTTGGGGGAGCAGTACGTC. Translating gives CASSFGKGGYLGEQYV.

This clonotype appeared many times. CDR3 amino acids: CASSGRGGRTEAFF. The DNA of the CDR3 is TGTGCCAGCAGCGGGCGGGGGGGGCGCACTGAAGCTTTCTTT. The chain joins TRBV12-3 or TRBV12-4 to TRBJ1-1, with TRBD1 as a possible D gene (6 bases). The CDR3 contains 14 residues. V lost 6 bases and J lost 4, with 15 bases in between.

This clonotype has a handful of counts. V is TRBV7-2 and J is TRBJ2-5; 9 nucleotides align to TRBD1. CDR1 and CDR2 from the germline V gene are SGHTA and FQGNSA. V gave up 2 bases and J gave up 3 bases; unmatched junction bases: 4. CDR3 size: 15 residues. CDR3 bases: TGTGCCAGCAGCTTATTGACAGGGGGTGAAGAGACCCAGTACTTC. This gives the protein CASSLLTGGEETQYF. Variable domain in full (rest from reference TRBV7-2 and TRBJ2-5): GAGVSQSPSNKVTEKGKDVELRCDPISGHTALYWYRQSLGQGLEFLIYFQGNSAPDKSGLPSDRFSAERTGGSVSTLTIQRTQQEDSAVYLCASSLLTGGEETQYFGPGTRLLVL.

There are a few counts of this clonotype. The chain couples TRBV28 to TRBJ2-2; tentatively, D is TRBD2 (6 bases). The CDR3 covers 16 residues. Per germline, CDR1 MDHEN and CDR2 SYDVKM. Deletions cut 2 bases from V and 8 bases from J, with 18 bases between. The CDR3 DNA reads as TGTGCCAGCAGTTTAGGGGAGGTGACTTCACTGGGGGAGCTGTTTTTT. As protein: CASSLGEVTSLGELFF.

This clonotype has just a few counts. CDR3: CASSQEPITGTGYGYTF. The CDR3 nucleotides are TGCGCCAGCAGCCAAGAACCCATTACCGGGACAGGGTATGGCTACACCTTC. This chain links TRBV4-1 with TRBJ1-2; 9 nucleotides align to TRBD1. V gave up 0 bases and J gave up 5 bases; unmatched junction bases: 10. The CDR3 is 17 amino acids. Germline CDR1 MGHRA, CDR2 YSYEKL.

This clonotype was counted a few times. This chain links TRBV12-3 or TRBV12-4 with TRBJ2-7; 8 positions agree with TRBD2. Trimming removed 3 bases from V and 2 bases from J; junction bases left unmatched: 3. This CDR3 has 14 residues. CDR3 sequence reads: CASSFGGGPYEQYF. In nucleotides, the CDR3 is TGTGCCAGCAGTTTCGGCGGGGGGCCCTACGAGCAGTACTTC.

This chain links TRBV7-2 with TRBJ2-7; D possibly corresponds to TRBD1 (6 bases). This CDR3 region has 16 residues. Germline lookup yields CDR1 SGHTA and CDR2 FQGNSA. V was trimmed by 4 bases and J by 3 bases, leaving 19 bases between them. The chain's CDR3 is CASSSSQGPSFYEQYF. The CDR3 DNA reads TGTGCCAGCAGCTCCAGTCAGGGGCCTTCCTTCTACGAGCAGTACTTC.

This clonotype was picked up a small number of times. The J gene is TRBJ2-7, the V gene TRBV20-1; D might be TRBD1 (5 bases). With 6 bases removed from V and 3 bases from J, the gap between germline ends came to 15 bases. This CDR3 is built from 13 residues. Germline CDR1 reads DFQATT; CDR2 reads SNEGSKA (reference sequence). The CDR3 nucleotides read TGCAGTGCGCGGAGCCCCCAGGGCTACGAGCAGTACGTC. It specifies CSARSPQGYEQYV.

The chain links TRBV3-1 to TRBJ2-7; TRBD1 matches at 8 bases. CDR3 length: 15 residues. The germline CDR1 and CDR2 sequences are LGHDT and YNNKEL (reference sequence). V lost 1 base to trimming and J lost 2 bases; unmatched junction nucleotides: 4. The CDR3 loop is CASSQVGQGPYEQYV. CDR3 DNA: TGTGCCAGCAGCCAAGTAGGACAGGGCCCCTACGAGCAGTACGTC.